These 20 T cell receptor beta chains were all obtained from the same sample, sequenced in a study of CD8 T cells in Susac syndrome. With random hexamers, about 0.5 to 1 ug RNA was reverse transcribed. TCRdb re-analysed the immunoSEQ multiplex PCR reads in MiXCR, keeping a single row per CDR3 protein. The profile shows about 240,000 distinct CDR3 sequences, almost 97% of them singletons. What was sequenced was CD4+ T cells from PBMCs. The source of these receptors is a human donor with Susac syndrome.

CDR3 DNA sequence: TGCGCCAGCAGCCAAGGGGGGACAGTTGATCAGCCCCAGCATTTT. Translating it yields CASSQGGTVDQPQHF. The chain is built from TRBV4-1 and TRBJ1-5, with 7 nucleotides matching TRBD1. V shed 1 base, J shed 5 bases, and the junction held 5 bases outside the gene matches. Germline CDR1 MGHRA, CDR2 YSYEKL. CDR3 size: 15 residues.

The DNA of the CDR3 is TGCAGTGCCTCGGGGGGACGAAACACAGATACGCAGTATTTT. This sequence encodes CSASGGRNTDTQYF. The V and J genes are TRBV20-1 and TRBJ2-3; 7 bases are shared with TRBD2. The ends lost 6 bases at V and 2 bases at J; junction bases unmatched: 8. Germline V gene sequence: CDR1 DFQATT, CDR2 SNEGSKA (reference sequence). The CDR3 contains 14 residues.

V and J are TRBV20-1 and TRBJ2-5; 9 bases are shared with TRBD1. CDR3 length: 13 residues. The V segment lost 5 bases and the J segment 5 bases; nucleotides outside the gene matches: 6. CDR1 and CDR2 from the germline V gene are DFQATT and SNEGSKA (reference sequence). The CDR3 loop reads CSAGTGRRETQYF. As DNA, the CDR3 is TGCAGTGCTGGGACAGGGAGACGGGAGACCCAGTACTTC.

The chain has TRBV7-9 and TRBJ1-1, with D uncertain. The V end lost 0 bases, the J end lost 0 bases, and 5 bases lay between the germline ends. Germline lookup yields CDR1 SEHNR and CDR2 FQNEAQ (reference sequence). There are 14 residues in the CDR3. The CDR3 here is CASSLAAMNTEAFF. CDR3 bases: TGTGCCAGCAGCTTAGCGGCTATGAACACTGAAGCTTTCTTT.

This chain connects TRBV9 to TRBJ2-5, with TRBD1 as a possible D gene (5 bases). The CDR3 runs to 15 residues. CDR1 SGDLS and CDR2 YYNGEE come from the germline V gene. V lost 1 base, J lost 2 bases, and 12 bases lay in between. CDR3 DNA: TGTGCCAGCAGCGTATCGGCAGGGAATCAAGAGACCCAGTACTTC. This encodes CASSVSAGNQETQYF.

The chain is built from TRBV20-1 and TRBJ2-4; TRBD2 aligns across 10 bases. J was trimmed by 2 bases and V by 6 bases; bases with no gene match: 10. Germline loops: CDR1 DFQATT, CDR2 SNEGSKA (reference sequence). This CDR3 region has 16 residues. The CDR3 here is CSAPQASGRTKNIQYF. Here the CDR3 DNA reads TGCAGTGCCCCACAGGCTAGCGGGAGAACCAAAAACATTCAGTACTTC.

This clonotype was counted once. The gene calls are TRBV30 and TRBJ2-1; D is ambiguous. This CDR3 is built from 14 residues. V shed 0 bases and J shed 3 bases, with 9 bases lying between them. Germline loops: CDR1 GTSNPN, CDR2 SVGIG (reference sequence). In nucleotides, the CDR3 is TGTGCCTGGAGTGTAGGCAGCGTCTACAATGAGCAGTTCTTC. Its translation is CAWSVGSVYNEQFF.

V is TRBV7-3 and J is TRBJ2-5; unclear D gene. The V gene's germline CDR1 is SGHTA and CDR2 FQGTGA. V shed 1 base and J shed 4 bases, with 7 bases lying between them. The CDR3 extends over 13 amino acids. The chain's CDR3 is CASSLISSETQYF. The CDR3 DNA reads as TGTGCCAGCAGCTTAATTAGTTCAGAGACCCAGTACTTC.

V and J are TRBV7-3 and TRBJ1-2; D not resolved. The CDR3 spans 15 residues. V was cut by 3 bases and J by 1 base, with 12 bases left in between. CDR1 is SGHTA, CDR2 FQGTGA, per germline. The CDR3 DNA is TGTGCCAGCAGCTTTACGTGGAGGGATAACTATGGCTACACCTTC. The encoded protein is CASSFTWRDNYGYTF.

J is TRBJ2-6 and V is TRBV28; no clear D gene. V shed 6 bases and J shed 0 bases, with 9 bases lying between them. The V gene's germline CDR1 is MDHEN and CDR2 SYDVKM. The CDR3 is 15 amino acids. The CDR3 loop is CASRITNSGANVLTF. The CDR3 DNA reads TGTGCCAGCAGAATCACCAACTCTGGGGCCAACGTCCTGACTTTC.

The gene calls are TRBV30 and TRBJ1-2; D gene ambiguous. The CDR3 extends over 16 amino acids. Germline CDR1 is GTSNPN and CDR2 is SVGIG (reference sequence). V was clipped by 0 bases and J by 5 bases, with 19 bases between them. DNA of the CDR3: TGTGCCTGGAGTGTACTCCTCGGAGTCGCCCCTTATGGCTACACCTTC. Translation: CAWSVLLGVAPYGYTF. The full variable domain, with the rest looked up from reference TRBV30 and TRBJ1-2, is SQTIHQWPATLVQPVGSPLSLECTVEGTSNPNLYWYRQAAGRGLQLLFYSVGIGQISSEVPQNLSASRPQDRQFILSSKKLLLSDSGFYLCAWSVLLGVAPYGYTFGSGTRLTVV.

This clonotype was seen once. CDR3 region: CASSLRTGRSGNTIYF. CDR3 nucleotides: TGTGCCAGCAGCTTGCGGACAGGTCGCTCTGGAAACACCATATATTTT. The chain uses TRBV5-4 and TRBJ1-3, with TRBD1 matching over 7 bases. CDR1 and CDR2 from the germline V gene are SGHNT and YYREEE (reference sequence). J gave up 0 bases and V 1 base, and 4 bases lay outside the gene matches. This CDR3 is 16 amino acids long.

V and J are TRBV12-3 or TRBV12-4 and TRBJ1-4; 7 bases fit TRBD1. The CDR3 length is 14 residues. The V segment lost 3 bases and the J segment 5 bases; nucleotides outside the gene matches: 3. The DNA for the CDR3 is TGTGCCAGCAGTTTCTGGACAGGAAATGAAAAACTGTTTTTT. Translated, it gives CASSFWTGNEKLFF.

V is TRBV9 and J is TRBJ2-2; D remains unclear. This CDR3 contains 12 residues. CDR1 and CDR2 (germline): SGDLS, YYNGEE. Deletions cut 2 bases from V and 6 bases from J, with 5 bases between. CDR3 in amino acids: CASSVLAGELFF. Written as DNA, the CDR3 is TGTGCCAGCAGCGTTCTTGCCGGGGAGCTGTTTTTT.

The chain is built from TRBV15 and TRBJ2-7; D gene unclear. Trimming shortened V by 4 bases and J by 1 base, and 8 bases separated the two germline ends. There are 13 residues in the CDR3. Germline V gives CDR1 LNHNV, CDR2 YYDKDF (reference sequence). The CDR3 nucleotides are TGTGCCACCAGCAAAGACTTATCCTACGAGCAGTACTTC. Amino acid sequence: CATSKDLSYEQYF.

The V gene is TRBV29-1, the J gene TRBJ2-7; D is possibly TRBD1 (7 bases). Germline values: CDR1 SQVTM, CDR2 ANQGSEA. V lost 2 bases and J lost 4, with 15 bases in between. This CDR3 is 14 amino acids long. The CDR3 bases are TGCAGCGTTGAAACCCCAGGGGGGTTTTACGAGCAGTACTTC. Translating gives CSVETPGGFYEQYF.

The chain has TRBV4-2 and TRBJ2-7; 14 nucleotides line up with TRBD2. The CDR3 sequence is 16 residues long. The J segment lost 0 bases and the V segment lost 4 bases, leaving 2 bases of the junction unmatched. Per germline, CDR1 LGHNA and CDR2 YNFKEQ. The CDR3 is CASSPGTSGSSYEQYF. CDR3 coding DNA: TGTGCCAGCAGCCCGGGGACTAGCGGGAGCTCCTACGAGCAGTACTTC.

CDR3 bases: TGTGCCAGCAGCAACGGACTAGCTGGCACAGATACGCAGTATTTT. This gives the protein CASSNGLAGTDTQYF. The rearrangement links TRBV7-3 to TRBJ2-3; 8 nucleotides line up with TRBD2. The CDR3 sequence is 15 residues long. Per the germline V gene, CDR1 is SGHTA and CDR2 is FQGTGA. Trimming at V came to 5 bases and at J to 1 base, leaving 5 bases not matched to a gene.

This chain uses TRBV12-3 or TRBV12-4 with TRBJ1-2; unclear D gene. This CDR3 comprises 14 residues. Trimming removed 1 base from V and 8 bases from J, with 14 bases in between. CDR3 coding DNA: TGTGCCAGCAGTTTAGACGCTAATGCGGGCGGCTACACCTTC. This gives the protein CASSLDANAGGYTF.

The chain employs TRBV15 and TRBJ2-3, with D perhaps matching TRBD2 (7 bases). Germline-derived CDR1 and CDR2 are LNHNV and YYDKDF (reference sequence). V lost 5 bases, J lost 1 base, and 19 bases lay in between. The CDR3 is 17 amino acids. DNA of the CDR3: TGTGCCACCAGCCCTCCTCCCGGGGGGCATCGCACAGATACGCAGTATTTT. It specifies CATSPPPGGHRTDTQYF.